This T cell receptor beta chain was found in a study of long-term antiretroviral therapy in people with HIV. Looking at the study overall: A decade or so separates the oldest specimens from the later 2015 immediate-ART recommendation.

The study's findings and limits: Control repertoires displayed wider CDR3 length ranges than the HIV repertoires. There were no data on ART adherence, viral resistance or therapy changes, a gap that limits inferences about post-ART repertoire changes.

Survey level was the resolution at which the v3.0 immunoSEQ assay ran. Generated by immunoSEQ multiplex PCR, the TCRdb table keeps only in-frame clones and is missing some. The sample carries fewer than 35,000 clones, around four fifths recorded once. Of note for this clone: Its antigen is still unknown.

Sequencing was performed on unsorted PBMCs, taken 0.4 years before starting antiretroviral therapy. The TCR originated in a man aged 18 to 29 with HIV.

The CDR3 DNA follows: TGTGCCAGCAGCCCAAGTCCCTGGAGCAATCAGCCCCAGCATTTT. It codes for CASSPSPWSNQPQHF. The J gene is TRBJ1-5, the V gene TRBV28; D gene uncertain. The length of the CDR3 is 15 residues. Germline assignment: CDR1 MDHEN and CDR2 SYDVKM. Trimming removed 6 bases from V and 1 base from J, with 13 bases in between.